The clone carrying this T cell receptor beta chain has only a few counts. Its antigen is undetermined. The V end was cut by 4 bases, the J end by 5 bases, with 13 bases between. Germline V gene lookup returns CDR1 LGHNA and CDR2 YSLEER. This CDR3 comprises 14 residues. This sample was taken from a study of T-cell memory formation after mild COVID-19. In the study overall: Among the donors, TCR clusters were largely specific to each donor. Broader study findings: Memory sampled before infection contained some responding clones, suggesting cross-reactive memory joined. Contracting clones localized mainly to CM and EM when CD4+ and mainly to EMRA when CD8+.

5'RACE, which relied on constant-segment primers, yielded TCR alpha and TCR beta cDNA libraries carrying sample barcodes and UMIs. TCRdb reanalysed the 5' RACE reads using MiXCR and keeps one entry per CDR3 protein. The profile shows under 300,000 distinct CDR3 sequences, approximately 10% of them singletons. This chain links TRBV4-3 with TRBJ2-3; the D gene is possibly TRBD2 (5 bases). The specimen sequenced was PBMCs or a T cell subset sorted from them (not recorded which). This clonotype was sampled from a man between 18 and 29 years old who had mild COVID-19 (a few samples of this study predate the infection). Cell type and time point are not known. CDR3 sequence reads: CASSPTPGIDTQYF. CDR3 nucleotide sequence: TGCGCCAGCAGCCCAACCCCGGGGATAGATACGCAGTATTTT.